The 15 T cell receptor beta chains below come from one sample, sequenced in a study of T cell responses to AZD1222 COVID-19 vaccine. Method: immunoSEQ multiplex PCR; TCRdb's copy keeps in-frame clones and lacks some. This table has 150,000 or so clones, more than 90% appearing once. Sequencing used peripheral blood, obtained 28 days after the second AZD1222 dose. The receptors shown here come from an adult who received the AZD1222 COVID-19 vaccine.

The table lists this clone with a count of one. The sample has other DNA sequences that encode this CDR3 too. The J gene is TRBJ1-2, the V gene TRBV30, with D tentatively TRBD1 (6 bases). V was cut by 2 bases and J by 4 bases, with 11 bases left in between. CDR3 size: 13 residues. Germline lookup yields CDR1 GTSNPN and CDR2 SVGIG (reference sequence). Written as DNA, the CDR3 is TGTGCCTGGAGTAGAGACAGGCCCTATGGCTACACCTTC. Its protein is CAWSRDRPYGYTF.

This sequence joins TRBV19 and TRBJ1-2; a weak D match, TRBD1 (6 bases). The CDR3 is 13 amino acids. Germline V lookup: CDR1 LNHDA, CDR2 SQIVND (reference sequence). Trimming took 11 bases from V and 8 from J, leaving 21 bases between them. The DNA for the CDR3 is TGTGCCGCGGCAGGGGCGACGCTATGGGGCTACACCTTC. Its translation is CAAAGATLWGYTF.

CDR3 DNA sequence: TGTGCCAGCAGTTCAGGACAGGTGTTATACGAGCAGTACTTC. Its translation: CASSSGQVLYEQYF. The chain has TRBV28 and TRBJ2-7, with 7 bases lining up with TRBD1. The germline CDR1 and CDR2 sequences are MDHEN and SYDVKM. Losses at the gene ends were 4 bases for V and 4 bases for J; bases not matched to a gene: 7. This CDR3 contains 14 residues.

This chain links TRBV30 with TRBJ1-2, with D perhaps TRBD1 (5 bases). Germline V lookup: CDR1 GTSNPN, CDR2 SVGIG (reference sequence). This CDR3 comprises 12 residues. Trimming pared 4 bases from V and 8 bases from J, leaving 14 bases between. CDR3 bases: TGTGCCTGGAATCCGGGGGTACTCGGCTACACCTTC. Translation gives CAWNPGVLGYTF. Filled out from reference TRBV30 and TRBJ1-2, the complete variable domain reads SQTIHQWPATLVQPVGSPLSLECTVEGTSNPNLYWYRQAAGRGLQLLFYSVGIGQISSEVPQNLSASRPQDRQFILSSKKLLLSDSGFYLCAWNPGVLGYTFGSGTRLTVV.

This clone appeared once. The chain is built from TRBV30 and TRBJ1-4; 7 positions match TRBD1. This CDR3 is built from 15 residues. CDR1 and CDR2 (germline): GTSNPN, SVGIG (reference sequence). Losses at the gene ends were 3 bases for V and 1 base for J; bases not matched to a gene: 5. The CDR3 protein is CAWRRTGVTNEKLFF. DNA for the CDR3: TGTGCCTGGAGGCGAACAGGGGTAACTAATGAAAAACTGTTTTTT.

V usage is TRBV13 and J usage is TRBJ2-1; 8 nucleotides align to TRBD2. This CDR3 comprises 15 residues. CDR1 is PRHDT and CDR2 is FYEKMQ in the germline V gene (reference sequence). J was trimmed by 6 bases and V by 1 base; bases with no gene match: 5. The CDR3 nucleotides are TGTGCCAGCAGCTTAGCCTTGACTAGCGTCAATGAGCAGTTCTTC. Its protein is CASSLALTSVNEQFF.

This clone was seen once. The rearrangement uses TRBV19 and TRBJ2-2; 9 bases map to TRBD2. Unmatched junction bases numbered 1, after V lost 7 bases and J lost 1 base. The germline V gene has CDR1 LNHDA and CDR2 SQIVND (reference sequence). CDR3 size: 14 residues. CDR3 loop: CASNSGRNTGELFF. CDR3 sequence (DNA): TGTGCCAGTAATAGCGGGAGGAACACCGGGGAGCTGTTTTTT.

This clone was picked up one time. V is TRBV9 and J is TRBJ1-6; perhaps TRBD1 as D (5 bases). Per the germline V gene, CDR1 is SGDLS and CDR2 is YYNGEE. V lost 1 base and J 7 bases, leaving 12 bases between the germline ends. This CDR3 spans 15 amino acids. The CDR3 loop is CASSVTGGTNSPLHF. The CDR3, as DNA: TGTGCCAGCAGCGTAACTGGGGGGACCAATTCACCCCTCCACTTT.

The genes are TRBV6-2 or TRBV6-3 and TRBJ1-1; 7 bases map to TRBD1. The V gene end was trimmed by 6 bases and the J gene end by 6 bases; junction bases not matched to a gene: 16. Germline values: CDR1 MNHEY, CDR2 SVGEGT. The CDR3 is 16 amino acids. In DNA form, the CDR3 reads TGTGCCAGCAGCTCCACGCTGAGTAGGGGGCCCCCTGAAGCTTTCTTT. It codes for CASSSTLSRGPPEAFF.

The chain uses TRBV28 and TRBJ1-1; D is perhaps TRBD1 (5 bases). The CDR3 runs 15 residues. Trimming stripped 8 bases from V and 0 bases from J, with 16 bases between. Germline assignment: CDR1 MDHEN and CDR2 SYDVKM. For the CDR3, the DNA is TGTGCCAGCCACCCCCGGGACCACATGAACACTGAAGCTTTCTTT. This translates into CASHPRDHMNTEAFF.

The chain employs TRBV18 and TRBJ2-7, with TRBD1 matching over 8 bases. Germline assignment: CDR1 KGHSH and CDR2 LQKENI. CDR3 length: 15 amino acids. Losses at the gene ends were 2 bases for V and 5 bases for J; bases not matched to a gene: 8. The CDR3 bases are TGTGCCAGCTCACCAAGGACAGGGCTTTCGGACGAGCAGTACTTC. Its protein product is CASSPRTGLSDEQYF.

Here the CDR3 DNA reads TGTGCCAGCAGTGAAGCGTACGGGGGGACTCCACGGCCCCAGCATTTT. Residues: CASSEAYGGTPRPQHF. This chain uses TRBV6-1 with TRBJ1-5; D may be TRBD1 (5 bases). The CDR3 covers 16 residues. Germline V gene lookup returns CDR1 MNHNS and CDR2 SASEGT. Trimming shortened V by 0 bases and J by 9 bases, and 18 bases separated the two germline ends.

There are a few counts of this clone. This chain connects TRBV28 to TRBJ2-7, with D perhaps TRBD2 (5 bases). Trimming shortened V by 6 bases and J by 10 bases, and 19 bases separated the two germline ends. From germline, CDR1 is MDHEN and CDR2 SYDVKM. The CDR3 has 13 amino acids. The CDR3 region has the DNA TGTGCCAGCAGGGACTCGGCTGTGGAAATCCAGTACTTC. Translated, it gives CASRDSAVEIQYF.

The chain links TRBV5-4 to TRBJ1-2, with TRBD1 as a possible D gene (6 bases). The CDR3 consists of 16 residues. Looked up from germline, CDR1 is SGHNT and CDR2 is YYREEE (reference sequence). Trimming took off 0 bases at V and 5 bases at J, with 17 bases between the two ends. CDR3: CASSLVQGRGRYGYTF. CDR3 coding DNA: TGTGCCAGCAGCTTGGTCCAGGGGAGGGGTCGGTATGGCTACACCTTC.

This chain joins TRBV6-1 and TRBJ1-2, with 8 bases that match TRBD1. Germline V gene lookup returns CDR1 MNHNS and CDR2 SASEGT. Trimming took 3 bases from V and 8 from J; bases not matched to a gene: 5. The CDR3 runs to 13 residues. The CDR3 nucleotides are TGTGCCAGCAGTGAGGACAGGGTGGGCGGCTACACCTTC. Translating it yields CASSEDRVGGYTF.